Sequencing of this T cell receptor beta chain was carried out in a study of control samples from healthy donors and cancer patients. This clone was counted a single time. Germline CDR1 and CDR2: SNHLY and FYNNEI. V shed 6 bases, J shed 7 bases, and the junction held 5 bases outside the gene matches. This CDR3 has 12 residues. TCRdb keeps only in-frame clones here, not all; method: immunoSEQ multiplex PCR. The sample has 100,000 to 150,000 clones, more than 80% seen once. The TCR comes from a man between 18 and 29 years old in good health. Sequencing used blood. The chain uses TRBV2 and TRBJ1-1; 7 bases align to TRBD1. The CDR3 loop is CASSDDRDEAFF. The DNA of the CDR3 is TGTGCCAGCAGCGACGACAGGGATGAAGCTTTCTTT.